This is a list of T cell receptor beta chains from one sample in a study of cytomegalovirus exposure and HLA in healthy donors. Profiled with immunoSEQ multiplex PCR; TCRdb holds only in-frame clones, not every one. Here the sample spans roughly 65,000 clones, roughly nine tenths being singletons. Sequencing was carried out using PBMCs. These receptors were taken from a man aged 18 to 30 in good health and CMV-seronegative. Each CDR3 is given with its conserved first and last residue. The order of the fields is clone size, J gene, D gene, V gene, CDR3 protein, CDR3 DNA. A D gene is named only where the DNA matches it firmly. A clone size is listed for some rows: how often the clone was seen (once, few, many), or a class if it is expanded.

NA | TRBJ1-1 | NA | TRBV7-9 | CASTELATEAFF | TGTGCCAGTACGGAATTAGCCACTGAAGCTTTCTTT
NA | TRBJ2-7 | TRBD1 | TRBV7-8 | CASSLEGQGFHEQYF | TGTGCCAGCAGCTTAGAGGGACAGGGGTTTCACGAGCAGTACTTC
NA | TRBJ1-4 | NA | TRBV6-1 | CASSEKPDGNEKLFF | TGTGCCAGCAGTGAGAAACCAGACGGGAATGAAAAACTGTTTTTT
NA | TRBJ1-5 | TRBD1 | TRBV18 | CASSGQGANQPQHF | TGTGCCAGCTCGGGGCAGGGGGCAAATCAGCCCCAGCATTTT
NA | TRBJ2-1 | NA | TRBV2 | CASSAEIAAYNEQFF | TGTGCCAGCAGTGCTGAGATAGCGGCATACAATGAGCAGTTCTTC
NA | TRBJ2-1 | TRBD2 | TRBV7-9 | CASSFLAGVYEQFF | TGTGCCAGCAGCTTCCTAGCGGGAGTCTATGAGCAGTTCTTC
NA | TRBJ2-7 | NA | TRBV5-5 | CASSLDRRESYEQYF | TGTGCCAGCAGCTTGGATCGGAGGGAATCCTACGAGCAGTACTTC
NA | TRBJ1-4 | TRBD1 | TRBV28 | CASSLLDRAANEKLFF | TGTGCCAGCAGTTTATTAGACAGGGCAGCTAATGAAAAACTGTTTTTT
NA | TRBJ1-3 | TRBD1 | TRBV28 | CASLQGRENTIYF | TGTGCCAGCCTACAGGGGCGAGAAAACACCATATATTTT
NA | TRBJ2-7 | TRBD2 | TRBV5-5 | CASSSTMLAGEVFEQYF | TGTGCCAGCAGCTCCACTATGTTAGCGGGAGAGGTCTTCGAGCAGTACTTC
once | TRBJ1-1 | NA | TRBV19 | CASSQQGRTEAFF | TGTGCCAGTAGTCAACAGGGAAGGACTGAAGCTTTCTTT
NA | TRBJ2-2 | TRBD1 | TRBV30 | CAWGQGAGELFF | TGTGCCTGGGGACAGGGGGCCGGGGAGCTGTTTTTT
NA | TRBJ2-1 | NA | TRBV5-1 | CASSLVSGEQFF | TGCGCCAGCAGCTTGGTGTCGGGAGAGCAGTTCTTC
NA | TRBJ2-7 | NA | TRBV27 | CASSRSRGSYEQYF | TGTGCCAGCAGCCGCAGCAGGGGATCCTACGAGCAGTACTTC
NA | TRBJ1-2 | TRBD1 | TRBV5-5 | CASSPTNRGKYYGYTF | TGTGCCAGCAGCCCTACGAACAGGGGGAAATACTATGGCTACACCTTC
once | TRBJ1-3 | NA | TRBV7-2 | CASNLAGAGNTIYF | TGTGCCAGCAACCTCGCAGGGGCTGGAAACACCATATATTTT
NA | TRBJ1-2 | TRBD1 | TRBV5-8 | CASSPRTGNYGYTF | TGTGCCAGCAGCCCCCGGACAGGGAACTATGGCTACACCTTC
NA | TRBJ2-7 | NA | TRBV10-3 | CAITDAPGEQYF | TGTGCCATCACCGATGCACCAGGCGAGCAGTACTTC
NA | TRBJ2-7 | TRBD2 | TRBV6-5 | CASRAPPLAGDEQYF | TGTGCCAGCAGAGCCCCGCCCCTAGCGGGAGACGAGCAGTACTTC
NA | TRBJ1-4 | NA | TRBV19 | CARAQQGRLNEKLFF | TGTGCCAGAGCCCAACAGGGACGACTTAATGAAAAACTGTTTTTT
NA | TRBJ2-5 | NA | TRBV7-3 | CASSLGTGHRDVSRQYF | TGTGCCAGCAGCTTAGGAACGGGACACCGAGACGTTAGTCGCCAGTACTTC
NA | TRBJ2-2 | NA | TRBV27 | CASSLVEGNTGELFF | TGTGCCAGCAGTTTAGTGGAGGGGAACACCGGGGAGCTGTTTTTT
NA | TRBJ1-3 | NA | TRBV5-4 | CASSFLFGNTIYF | TGTGCCAGCAGCTTCCTATTTGGAAACACCATATATTTT
once | TRBJ2-5 | TRBD2 | TRBV4-3 | CASSQDFSSGREETQYF | TGCGCCAGCAGCCAAGATTTTTCTAGCGGGAGAGAGGAGACCCAGTACTTC
once | TRBJ2-7 | TRBD1 | TRBV4-3 | CASSQHGPGQGYEQYF | TGCGCCAGCAGCCAACACGGACCGGGACAGGGCTACGAGCAGTACTTC
NA | TRBJ2-3 | TRBD2 | TRBV7-2 | CASSLGTSGAGDTQYF | TGTGCCAGCAGCTTAGGCACTAGCGGAGCAGGGGATACGCAGTATTTT
NA | TRBJ1-5 | TRBD1 | TRBV28 | CASSLVDRAGGNQPQHF | TGTGCCAGCAGTTTAGTCGACAGGGCTGGGGGCAATCAGCCCCAGCATTTT
NA | TRBJ2-3 | TRBD2 | TRBV28 | CASSLPWLAGGDTDTQYF | TGTGCCAGCAGTTTGCCGTGGCTAGCGGGAGGGGACACAGATACGCAGTATTTT
NA | TRBJ2-3 | NA | TRBV5-4 | CASSLPGDTQYF | TGTGCCAGCAGCTTACCGGGGGATACGCAGTATTTT
NA | TRBJ1-2 | NA | TRBV5-6 | CASMRSNYGYTF | TGTGCCAGCATGAGGAGTAACTATGGCTACACCTTC
NA | TRBJ2-3 | NA | TRBV15 | CATSPGLMSTDTQYF | TGTGCCACCAGCCCGGGACTGATGAGCACAGATACGCAGTATTTT
NA | TRBJ1-5 | NA | TRBV7-9 | CASSLGIGTEPQHF | TGTGCCAGCAGCTTAGGAATCGGTACGGAGCCCCAGCATTTT
NA | TRBJ1-1 | TRBD1 | TRBV6-6 | CAGLRTGAMNTEAFF | TGTGCCGGACTGAGGACAGGAGCGATGAACACTGAAGCTTTCTTT
once | TRBJ1-2 | NA | TRBV28 | CASSRTVGRQDGYTF | TGTGCCAGCAGCCGGACGGTGGGGAGGCAAGATGGCTACACCTTC
NA | TRBJ2-2 | TRBD2 | TRBV10-3 | CAISGESGRNTGELFF | TGTGCCATCAGTGGAGAGAGCGGGAGGAACACCGGGGAGCTGTTTTTT
NA | TRBJ2-7 | NA | TRBV18 | CASTDTPYEQYF | TGTGCCAGCACCGACACTCCCTACGAGCAGTACTTC
NA | TRBJ2-5 | TRBD2 | TRBV28 | CASSLRGLAGGETQYF | TGTGCCAGCAGTCTCCGGGGGCTAGCGGGAGGAGAGACCCAGTACTTC
NA | TRBJ2-5 | NA | TRBV28 | CASSLPGTQYF | TGTGCCAGCAGTTTACCAGGGACCCAGTACTTC
NA | TRBJ2-7 | TRBD1 | TRBV28 | CASSPLLGQGGYEQYF | TGTGCCAGCAGTCCCCTTTTGGGACAGGGTGGCTACGAGCAGTACTTC
NA | TRBJ2-1 | NA | TRBV6-5 | CASSYGSGKPYNEQFF | TGTGCCAGCAGTTACGGGTCAGGGAAGCCCTACAATGAGCAGTTCTTC
NA | TRBJ1-1 | NA | TRBV30 | CAWGAARGGTEAFF | TGTGCCTGGGGAGCAGCGAGAGGGGGCACTGAAGCTTTCTTT
NA | TRBJ2-1 | NA | TRBV18 | CASSPSGPYEQFF | TGTGCCAGCTCCCCCAGCGGGCCCTATGAGCAGTTCTTC
NA | TRBJ1-2 | TRBD1 | TRBV9 | CASSVDRGYYGYTF | TGTGCCAGCAGCGTTGACAGGGGGTACTATGGCTACACCTTC
once | TRBJ1-4 | NA | TRBV9 | CASSVGAGRNEKLFF | TGTGCCAGCAGCGTGGGGGCAGGGCGAAATGAAAAACTGTTTTTT
NA | TRBJ2-1 | TRBD2 | TRBV7-9 | CASSKGGLAGVNEQFF | TGTGCCAGCAGCAAAGGAGGGCTAGCGGGAGTAAACGAGCAGTTCTTC
NA | TRBJ1-5 | NA | TRBV19 | CASSRGDLISNQPQHF | TGTGCCAGTAGTCGGGGAGATCTCATTAGCAATCAGCCCCAGCATTTT
NA | TRBJ2-7 | TRBD1 | TRBV28 | CASSPTGTGYEQYF | TGTGCCAGCAGTCCTACAGGGACAGGCTACGAGCAGTACTTC
NA | TRBJ1-2 | TRBD1 | TRBV18 | CASSPGPGTENHGYTF | TGTGCCAGCTCACCGGGTCCCGGGACAGAGAATCATGGCTACACCTTC
NA | TRBJ2-1 | NA | TRBV27 | CASSWGVYGDEQFF | TGTGCCAGCAGTTGGGGGGTCTACGGGGATGAGCAGTTCTTC
NA | TRBJ2-5 | TRBD2 | TRBV28 | CASSLGGSGQETQYF | TGTGCCAGCAGTTTGGGCGGGAGCGGTCAAGAGACCCAGTACTTC
NA | TRBJ2-3 | NA | TRBV11-1 | CASSFGQTYTDTQYF | TGTGCCAGCAGCTTTGGACAGACCTACACAGATACGCAGTATTTT
NA | TRBJ1-2 | TRBD1 | TRBV29-1 | CSVGRGTGEVYGYTF | TGCAGCGTTGGGAGGGGAACAGGGGAAGTCTATGGCTACACCTTC
NA | TRBJ2-6 | NA | TRBV28 | CASSAPTGGGNVLTF | TGTGCCAGCAGCGCCCCAACAGGGGGGGGCAACGTCCTGACTTTC
NA | TRBJ1-2 | TRBD1 | TRBV5-6 | CASSLDRERYGYTF | TGTGCCAGCAGCCTGGACAGGGAAAGGTATGGCTACACCTTC
NA | TRBJ2-2 | TRBD1 | TRBV6-1 | CASSRTGETGELFF | TGTGCCAGCAGTAGGACAGGGGAAACCGGGGAGCTGTTTTTT
NA | TRBJ1-2 | NA | TRBV11-3 | CASSHHPQGICGYTF | TGTGCCAGCAGCCACCATCCCCAGGGGATCTGTGGCTACACCTTC